This T cell receptor (beta chain) was observed in a study of cytomegalovirus exposure and HLA in healthy donors. Study-wide context: Some 85 million unique TCRs, all from HLA-typed donors, were included in an early release of the data. Overall study findings and caveats: For cytomegalovirus status, the classifier reportedly gave diagnoses with high specificity and sensitivity.

PCR was performed using 60 Vbeta and 13 Jbeta primers. Original processing methods: A follow-up analysis tallied 65 million to 80 million unique TCR beta chains, approximately 11 million shared. Libraries were prepared by immunoSEQ multiplex PCR; TCRdb keeps only in-frame clonotypes and omits some of them. Clonal size and the V and J genes are those of that table, whereas D and trimming came from the DNA. The sample data list around 70,000 clones. With respect to this clone: Its target is unknown.

V gave up 0 bases and J gave up 3 bases, with 13 bases separating them. Germline assignment: CDR1 SGDLS and CDR2 YYNGEE. The CDR3 spans 15 residues. The sample comprised PBMCs. This TCR was recovered from a woman under 40 in good health and CMV-seronegative. The rearrangement links TRBV9 to TRBJ2-7; D unclear. CDR3 coding DNA: TGTGCCAGCAGCGTAGGAAACTACGATCACTACGAGCAGTACTTC. It is translated as CASSVGNYDHYEQYF.